The 10 T cell receptor beta chains below all came from one sample that was sequenced in a study of patients and donors after allogeneic stem cell transplantation. Via MiXCR, TCRdb re-called the RT-PCR reads, giving one row per CDR3 protein. The sample lists 150,000 to 200,000 distinct CDR3 sequences, around 28% occurring once. Sequenced input: blood, either unsorted or a sorted T cell fraction (not recorded which). Every receptor here comes from a human donor who was either an allogeneic HSCT recipient or a stem cell or donor lymphocyte infusion donor (not recorded which). It is not recorded whose cells these are; they may come from a transplant donor.

This clonotype was counted at least ten times. J is TRBJ1-5 and V is TRBV10-3; D not resolved. Trimming took off 8 bases at V and 7 bases at J, with 15 bases between the two ends. The CDR3 runs 13 residues. The germline CDR1 and CDR2 sequences are ENHRY and SYGVKD. The CDR3 region is CAICSRLGQPQHF. For the CDR3, the DNA is TGTGCCATCTGTAGCAGGCTTGGGCAGCCCCAGCATTTT.

This rearrangement joins TRBV5-1 to TRBJ2-2; the D is unclear. Trimming removed 5 bases from V and 2 bases from J, with 10 bases in between. Germline lookup yields CDR1 SGHRS and CDR2 YFSETQ. The length of the CDR3 is 14 residues. The CDR3 bases are TGCGCCAGCAGTCGGAACACCAACACCGGGGAGCTGTTTTTT. It is translated as CASSRNTNTGELFF.

This clonotype was found a few times. The DNA for the CDR3 is TGTGCCAGCGGCGACCTCTCTGGAAACACCATATATTTT. This sequence encodes CASGDLSGNTIYF. The gene calls are TRBV2 and TRBJ1-3; D unclear. Germline loops: CDR1 SNHLY, CDR2 FYNNEI. With 8 bases removed from V and 0 bases from J, the gap between germline ends came to 8 bases. The CDR3 contains 13 residues. Drawing the rest from reference TRBV2 and TRBJ1-3, the complete variable domain is EPEVTQTPSHQVTQMGQEVILRCVPISNHLYFYWYRQILGQKVEFLVSFYNNEISEKSEIFDDQFSVERPDGSNFTLKIRSTKLEDSAMYFCASGDLSGNTIYFGEGSWLTVV.

The chain uses TRBV5-1 and TRBJ2-3; TRBD1 agrees at 8 bases. CDR3 length equals 19 residues. Germline V lookup: CDR1 SGHRS, CDR2 YFSETQ. With V trimmed by 0 bases and J by 1 base, 13 bases remained unmatched. The CDR3 reads CASSLGWIVSGGGTDTQYF. DNA of the CDR3: TGCGCCAGCAGCTTGGGGTGGATCGTGTCAGGGGGCGGCACAGATACGCAGTATTTT.

V and J are TRBV19 and TRBJ2-5, with TRBD2 matching over 11 bases. The J segment lost 3 bases and the V segment lost 10 bases, leaving 4 bases of the junction unmatched. The CDR3 is 13 residues long. Germline values: CDR1 LNHDA, CDR2 SQIVND (reference sequence). CDR3 residues: CATRGLAEETQYF. CDR3 DNA sequence: TGTGCCACCCGGGGACTAGCGGAAGAGACCCAGTACTTC.

The table lists this clonotype with a count of one. The chain employs TRBV16 and TRBJ2-1; no clear D gene. Germline V gene data show CDR1 as KGHSY and CDR2 as FQNENV. This CDR3 is 12 amino acids long. The V and J ends lost 2 bases and 15 bases respectively, with 14 bases between them. For the CDR3, the DNA is TGTGCCAGCAGCCAACTGACTCAACGGCTGTTCTTC. It yields the protein CASSQLTQRLFF.

The chain joins TRBV10-3 to TRBJ2-7; D possibly corresponds to TRBD2 (5 bases). V was cut by 0 bases and J by 5 bases, with 11 bases left in between. CDR3 size: 14 residues. The germline CDR1 and CDR2 sequences are ENHRY and SYGVKD. The CDR3 spells CAISESEGSNEQYF. DNA of the CDR3: TGTGCCATCAGTGAGTCCGAGGGTTCGAACGAGCAGTACTTC.

The rearrangement uses TRBV6-5 and TRBJ2-2, with D uncertain. This CDR3 has 13 amino acids. Germline values: CDR1 MNHEY, CDR2 SVGAGI. V was cut by 7 bases and J by 1 base, with 7 bases left in between. CDR3: CASTPLNTGELFF. The CDR3 DNA reads TGTGCCAGCACTCCCCTGAACACCGGGGAGCTGTTTTTT.

The genes are TRBV15 and TRBJ2-4; D might be TRBD1 (6 bases). This CDR3 region has 15 residues. The V end lost 0 bases, the J end lost 2 bases, and 8 bases lay between the germline ends. CDR1 LNHNV and CDR2 YYDKDF come from the germline V gene (reference sequence). CDR3 sequence (DNA): TGTGCCACCAGCAGAGACAGGGGTACCAAAAACATTCAGTACTTC. Encoded protein: CATSRDRGTKNIQYF. The whole variable domain, filled in from reference TRBV15 and TRBJ2-4, reads DAMVIQNPRYQVTQFGKPVTLSCSQTLNHNVMYWYQQKSSQAPKLLFHYYDKDFNNEADTPDNFQSRRPNTSFCFLDIRSPGLGDTAMYLCATSRDRGTKNIQYFGAGTRLSVL.

This sequence joins TRBV10-3 and TRBJ2-2; D not resolved. CDR1 ENHRY and CDR2 SYGVKD come from the germline V gene. The V end lost 7 bases, the J end lost 2 bases, and 11 bases lay between the germline ends. The CDR3 contains 14 residues. The chain's CDR3 is CAINGRVNTGELFF. CDR3 sequence (DNA): TGTGCCATCAACGGCAGAGTCAACACCGGGGAGCTGTTTTTT.